The 8 T cell receptor beta chains listed next were all sequenced from one sample in a study of human T cells and chemical hapten exposure. Sample time point: patch test 1, 2 weeks after DPC sensitization. Specified treatment: therapeutic diphenylcyclopropenone sensitization with weekly scalp DPC. TCRdb reanalysed the RACE reads using MiXCR and keeps one entry per CDR3 protein. Of fewer than 500,000 distinct CDR3 sequences detected, around 5% appear once; the ten largest clones hold under 3%. Here the sequenced sample was whole blood, taken in connection with sensitization to the hapten diphenylcyclopropenone (DPC). These receptors all come from a woman aged 45-65 years with alopecia areata. Some clones in this sample may be carry-over from other donors' samples.

In this sample, this clonotype turned up many times. This rearrangement joins TRBV4-2 to TRBJ1-2; 9 bases are a match to TRBD1. CDR1 and CDR2 from the germline V gene are LGHNA and YNFKEQ. The J segment lost 0 bases and the V segment lost 3 bases, leaving 5 bases of the junction unmatched. This CDR3 region has 16 residues. The CDR3 DNA sequence: TGTGCCAGCAGCCAGTCCGGGACAGGGCCTAACTATGGCTACACCTTC. Translation: CASSQSGTGPNYGYTF.

The genes are TRBV7-2 and TRBJ1-2, with TRBD1 matching 9 bases. Germline assignment: CDR1 SGHTA and CDR2 FQGNSA. The junction had 5 bases not matched to a gene; V was cut back by 5 bases and J by 7 bases. CDR3 length: 13 amino acids. The chain's CDR3 is CASSSTGGFGYTF. DNA of the CDR3: TGTGCCAGCAGCAGCACAGGGGGCTTTGGCTACACCTTC.

Ten or more counts support this clonotype. This chain connects TRBV6-2 or TRBV6-3 to TRBJ1-6; tentatively, D is TRBD1 (6 bases). Per germline, CDR1 MNHEY and CDR2 SVGEGT. V was pared by 0 bases and J by 3 bases, with 9 bases between. There are 16 residues in the CDR3. In nucleotides, the CDR3 is TGTGCCAGCAGTTACTCCCCGGACAGCTATAATTCACCCCTCCACTTT. This translates into CASSYSPDSYNSPLHF.

This clonotype was detected ten times or more. The rearrangement uses TRBV5-6 and TRBJ1-5; D may be TRBD1 (6 bases). CDR3 length equals 17 residues. V lost 2 bases, J lost 1 base, and 16 bases lay in between. CDR1 and CDR2 from the germline V gene are SGHDT and YYEEEE. CDR3 residues: CASSLWGADFSNQPQHF. In DNA form, the CDR3 reads TGTGCCAGCAGCTTATGGGGGGCCGACTTCAGCAATCAGCCCCAGCATTTT.

This clonotype has at least ten counts. V usage is TRBV29-1 and J usage is TRBJ2-1; D is ambiguous. CDR3 size: 12 residues. V was pared by 6 bases and J by 3 bases, with 9 bases between. Germline CDR1 is SQVTM and CDR2 is ANQGSEA. The DNA for the CDR3 is TGCAGCGTCAGCACCGTCTACAATGAGCAGTTCTTC. Its translation: CSVSTVYNEQFF.

This clonotype was observed many times. This chain joins TRBV11-1 and TRBJ2-7, with D hard to call. Germline V gene data show CDR1 as SGHAT and CDR2 as FQDESV (reference sequence). This CDR3 has 15 amino acids. V shed 0 bases and J shed 0 bases, with 9 bases lying between them. DNA for the CDR3: TGTGCCAGCAGCTTAGCGCTGTCTAGCTCCTACGAGCAGTACTTC. Translation gives CASSLALSSSYEQYF.

This clonotype was observed a few times. This rearrangement joins TRBV6-5 to TRBJ2-5; 8 nucleotides agree with TRBD2. The CDR3 has 14 amino acids. The trim removed 7 bases at V and 4 bases at J, leaving 8 bases unmatched. Germline-derived CDR1 and CDR2 are MNHEY and SVGAGI. CDR3 sequence: CASMPGGRPETQYF. The CDR3 DNA follows: TGTGCCAGCATGCCGGGGGGGCGGCCAGAGACCCAGTACTTC.

V usage is TRBV7-2 and J usage is TRBJ2-1, with 14 bases identical to TRBD2. J gave up 6 bases and V 5 bases, and 9 bases lay outside the gene matches. CDR3 length: 17 residues. Per germline, CDR1 SGHTA and CDR2 FQGNSA. The CDR3 is CASSPRRLAGGSNEQFF. DNA of the CDR3: TGTGCCAGCAGCCCTCGAAGACTAGCGGGAGGGAGCAATGAGCAGTTCTTC.